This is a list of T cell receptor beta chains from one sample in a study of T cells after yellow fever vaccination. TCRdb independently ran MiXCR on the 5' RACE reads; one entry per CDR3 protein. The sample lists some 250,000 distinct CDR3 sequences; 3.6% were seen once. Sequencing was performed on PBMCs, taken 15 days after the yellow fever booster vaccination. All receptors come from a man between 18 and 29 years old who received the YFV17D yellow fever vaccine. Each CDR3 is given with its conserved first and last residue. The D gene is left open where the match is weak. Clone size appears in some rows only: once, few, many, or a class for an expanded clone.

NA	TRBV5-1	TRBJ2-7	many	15	CASSFGSILSYEQYF	TGCGCCAGCAGCTTCGGCAGCATTCTTTCCTACGAGCAGTACTTC
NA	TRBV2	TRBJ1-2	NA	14	CASRLDRQVHGYTF	TGTGCCAGCAGGTTGGACAGACAGGTGCATGGCTACACCTTC
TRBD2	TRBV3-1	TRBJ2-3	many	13	CASRPSGGDTQYF	TGTGCCAGCAGACCTAGCGGGGGTGATACGCAGTATTTT
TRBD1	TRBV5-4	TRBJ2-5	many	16	CASSYGQGATQETQYF	TGTGCCAGCAGCTACGGACAGGGGGCGACTCAAGAGACCCAGTACTTC
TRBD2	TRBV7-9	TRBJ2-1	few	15	CASSTGTSFTNEQFF	TGTGCCAGCAGCACCGGGACTAGCTTTACCAATGAGCAGTTCTTC
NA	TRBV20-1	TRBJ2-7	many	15	CSATRQESSSYEQYF	TGCAGTGCTACCAGACAGGAATCGAGCTCCTACGAGCAGTACTTC
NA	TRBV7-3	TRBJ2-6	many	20	CASSSSALKGVGLGANVLTF	TGTGCCAGCAGCTCGTCCGCATTGAAGGGTGTTGGGCTTGGGGCCAACGTCCTGACTTTC
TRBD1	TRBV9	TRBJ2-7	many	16	CASSVGLGQGAFEQYF	TGTGCCAGCAGCGTAGGTCTTGGACAGGGGGCATTCGAGCAGTACTTC
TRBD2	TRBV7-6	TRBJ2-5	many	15	CASSRLGGAWETQYF	TGTGCCAGCAGCCGCCTCGGGGGGGCCTGGGAGACCCAGTACTTC
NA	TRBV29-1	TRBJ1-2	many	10	CSDGEPGYTF	TGCAGCGACGGGGAACCGGGCTACACCTTC
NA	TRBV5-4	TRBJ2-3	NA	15	CASHLRTVGADTQYF	TGTGCCAGTCACCTAAGGACGGTAGGCGCAGATACGCAGTATTTT
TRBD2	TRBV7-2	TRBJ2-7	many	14	CASSFSSGDYEQYF	TGTGCCAGCAGCTTTTCTAGCGGGGACTACGAGCAGTACTTC
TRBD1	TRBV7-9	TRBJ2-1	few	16	CASRPQGKRLYNEQFF	TGTGCCAGCAGGCCACAGGGGAAGAGGCTCTACAATGAGCAGTTCTTC
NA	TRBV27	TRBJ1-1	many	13	CASSPGPDTEAFF	TGTGCCAGCAGCCCTGGGCCGGACACTGAAGCTTTCTTT
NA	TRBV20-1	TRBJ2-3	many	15	CSALQWGGGTDTQYF	TGCAGTGCCCTGCAATGGGGCGGGGGCACAGATACGCAGTATTTT
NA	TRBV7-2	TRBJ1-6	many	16	CASSLVGGPDNSPLHF	TGTGCCAGCAGCTTAGTCGGGGGGCCAGATAATTCACCCCTCCACTTT
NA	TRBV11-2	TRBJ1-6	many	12	CASSVNNSPLHF	TGTGCCAGCAGCGTAAATAATTCACCCCTCCACTTT
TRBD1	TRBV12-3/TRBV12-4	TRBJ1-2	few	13	CASSLVGQGGYTF	TGTGCCAGCAGTTTGGTGGGACAGGGTGGCTACACCTTC
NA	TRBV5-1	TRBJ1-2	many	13	CASSPGTGGGYTF	TGTGCCAGCAGCCCCGGGACGGGAGGGGGCTACACCTTC
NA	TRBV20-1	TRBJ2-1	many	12	CSASPGVNEQFF	TGCAGTGCTTCCCCGGGGGTCAATGAGCAGTTCTTC
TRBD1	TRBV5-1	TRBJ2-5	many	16	CASSIERSRGLETQYF	TGCGCCAGCAGTATCGAGAGGAGCAGGGGGCTTGAGACCCAGTACTTC
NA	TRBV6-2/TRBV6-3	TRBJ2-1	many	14	CASSYLGRTNEQFF	TGTGCCAGCAGTTACTTGGGGAGAACCAATGAGCAGTTCTTC
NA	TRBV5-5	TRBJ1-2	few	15	CASSSSRDYPYGYTF	TGTGCCAGCAGCAGCAGTCGGGATTACCCCTATGGCTACACCTTC
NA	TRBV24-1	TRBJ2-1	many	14	CATSDPGLRNEQFF	TGTGCCACCAGTGACCCTGGACTCCGGAATGAGCAGTTCTTC
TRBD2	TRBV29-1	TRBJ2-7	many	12	CSVDGGDYEQYF	TGCAGCGTCGATGGGGGGGATTACGAGCAGTACTTC
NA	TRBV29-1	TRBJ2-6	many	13	CSVQGVGANVLTF	TGCAGCGTGCAAGGGGTTGGGGCCAACGTCCTGACTTTC
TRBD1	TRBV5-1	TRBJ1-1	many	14	CASSLALGGGEAFF	TGCGCCAGCAGCTTGGCCCTTGGAGGGGGCGAAGCTTTCTTT
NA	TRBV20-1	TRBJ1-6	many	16	CSARDEGRVQNSPLHF	TGCAGTGCTAGAGATGAGGGAAGGGTCCAGAATTCACCCCTCCACTTT
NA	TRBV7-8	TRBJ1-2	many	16	CASSLEKEGRLDGYTF	TGTGCCAGCAGCTTAGAGAAGGAGGGGCGCTTGGATGGCTACACCTTC
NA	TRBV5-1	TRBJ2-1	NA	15	CASRLDTSTYNEQFF	TGCGCCAGCAGGTTGGACACATCAACCTACAATGAGCAGTTCTTC
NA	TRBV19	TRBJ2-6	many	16	CASSNTANSGANVLTF	TGTGCCAGTAGTAACACAGCGAACTCTGGGGCCAACGTCCTGACTTTC
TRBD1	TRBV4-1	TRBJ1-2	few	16	CASSQVVGDRVGGYTF	TGCGCCAGCAGCCAAGTCGTCGGCGACAGGGTGGGAGGCTACACCTTC
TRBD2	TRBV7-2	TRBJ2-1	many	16	CASSLWSGGPTGEQFF	TGTGCCAGCAGCTTATGGAGCGGGGGGCCTACCGGTGAGCAGTTCTTC
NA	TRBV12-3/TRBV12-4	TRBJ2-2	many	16	CASSLLSTSNTGELFF	TGTGCCAGCAGTTTATTATCTACTTCGAACACCGGGGAGCTGTTTTTT
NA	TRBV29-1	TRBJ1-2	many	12	CSGYRVPYGYTF	TGCAGCGGCTACAGGGTCCCCTATGGCTACACCTTC
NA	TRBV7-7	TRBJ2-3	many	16	CASSLGGGRETDTQYF	TGTGCCAGCAGCTTGGGGGGGGGCCGGGAAACAGATACGCAGTATTTT
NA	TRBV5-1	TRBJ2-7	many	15	CASSLRSAVSYEQYF	TGCGCCAGCAGCTTGAGGTCGGCGGTATCCTACGAGCAGTACTTC
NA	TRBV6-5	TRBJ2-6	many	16	CASSYAGNSGANVLTF	TGTGCCAGCAGTTACGCAGGGAACTCTGGGGCCAACGTCCTGACTTTC